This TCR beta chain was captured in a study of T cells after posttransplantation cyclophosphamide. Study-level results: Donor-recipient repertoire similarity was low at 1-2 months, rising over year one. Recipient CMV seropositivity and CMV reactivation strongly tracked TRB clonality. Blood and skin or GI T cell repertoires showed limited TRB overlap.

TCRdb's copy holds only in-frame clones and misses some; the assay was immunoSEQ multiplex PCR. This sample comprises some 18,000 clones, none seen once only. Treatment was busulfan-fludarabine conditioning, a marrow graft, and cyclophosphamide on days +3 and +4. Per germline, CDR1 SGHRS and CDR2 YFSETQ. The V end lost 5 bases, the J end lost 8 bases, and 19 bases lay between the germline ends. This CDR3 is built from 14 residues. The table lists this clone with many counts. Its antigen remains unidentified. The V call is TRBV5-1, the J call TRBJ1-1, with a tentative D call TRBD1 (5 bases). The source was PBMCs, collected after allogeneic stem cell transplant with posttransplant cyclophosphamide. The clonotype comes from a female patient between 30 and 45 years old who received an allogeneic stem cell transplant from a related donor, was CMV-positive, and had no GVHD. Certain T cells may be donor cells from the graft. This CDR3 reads CASRITREKPEAFF. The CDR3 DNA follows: TGCGCCAGCAGGATAACCAGGGAAAAACCAGAAGCTTTCTTT.